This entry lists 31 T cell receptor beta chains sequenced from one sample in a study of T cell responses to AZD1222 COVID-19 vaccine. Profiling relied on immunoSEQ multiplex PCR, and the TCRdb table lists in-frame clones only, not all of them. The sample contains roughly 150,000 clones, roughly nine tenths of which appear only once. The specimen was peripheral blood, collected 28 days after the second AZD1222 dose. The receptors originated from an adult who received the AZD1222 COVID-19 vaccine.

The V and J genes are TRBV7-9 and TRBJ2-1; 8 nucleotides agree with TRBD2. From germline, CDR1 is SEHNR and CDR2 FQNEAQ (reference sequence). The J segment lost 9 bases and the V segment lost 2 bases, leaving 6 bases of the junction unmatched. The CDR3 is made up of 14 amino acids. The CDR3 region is CASSLNGGATEQFF. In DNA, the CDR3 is TGTGCCAGCAGCTTAAACGGGGGGGCCACTGAGCAGTTCTTC.

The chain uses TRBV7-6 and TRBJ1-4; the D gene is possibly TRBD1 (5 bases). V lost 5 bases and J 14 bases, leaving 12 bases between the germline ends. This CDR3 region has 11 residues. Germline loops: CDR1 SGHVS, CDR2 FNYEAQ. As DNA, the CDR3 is TGTGCCAGCAGCCTACGGGGACGGCTGTTTTTT. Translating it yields CASSLRGRLFF.

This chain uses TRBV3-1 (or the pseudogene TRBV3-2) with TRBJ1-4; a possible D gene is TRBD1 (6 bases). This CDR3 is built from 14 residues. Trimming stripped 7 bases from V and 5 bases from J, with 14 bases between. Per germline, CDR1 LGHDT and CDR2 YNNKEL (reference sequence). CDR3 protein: CASTLRQANEKLFF. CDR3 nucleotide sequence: TGTGCCAGCACCCTTCGACAGGCAAATGAAAAACTGTTTTTT.

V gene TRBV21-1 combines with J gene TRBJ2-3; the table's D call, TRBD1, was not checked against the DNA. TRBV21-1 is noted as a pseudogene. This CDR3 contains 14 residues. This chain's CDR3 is CAREGQRHPDTQYF. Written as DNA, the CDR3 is TGTGCCAGGGAGGGACAGCGGCACCCAGATACGCAGTATTTT.

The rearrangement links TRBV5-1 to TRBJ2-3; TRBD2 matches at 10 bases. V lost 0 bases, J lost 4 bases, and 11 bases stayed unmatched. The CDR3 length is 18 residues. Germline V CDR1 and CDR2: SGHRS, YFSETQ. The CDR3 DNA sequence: TGCGCCAGCAGCTTGGTATGGAGCGGGGGGGCCGGGTCAGATACGCAGTATTTT. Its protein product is CASSLVWSGGAGSDTQYF. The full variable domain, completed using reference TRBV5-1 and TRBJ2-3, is KAGVTQTPRYLIKTRGQQVTLSCSPISGHRSVSWYQQTPGQGLQFLFEYFSETQRNKGNFPGRFSGRQFSNSRSEMNVSTLELGDSALYLCASSLVWSGGAGSDTQYFGPGTRLTVL.

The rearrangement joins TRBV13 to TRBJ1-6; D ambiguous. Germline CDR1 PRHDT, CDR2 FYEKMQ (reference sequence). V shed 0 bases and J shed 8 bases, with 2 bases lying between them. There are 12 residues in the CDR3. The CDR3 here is CASSLGDSPLHF. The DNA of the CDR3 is TGTGCCAGCAGCTTAGGCGATTCACCCCTCCACTTT.

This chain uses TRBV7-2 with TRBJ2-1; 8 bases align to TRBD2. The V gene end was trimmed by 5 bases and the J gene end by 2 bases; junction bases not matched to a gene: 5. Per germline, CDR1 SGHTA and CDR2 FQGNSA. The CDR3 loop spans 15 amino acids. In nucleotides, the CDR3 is TGTGCCAGCAGCCAAGAAGCGGGAGCCTACAATGAGCAGTTCTTC. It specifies CASSQEAGAYNEQFF.

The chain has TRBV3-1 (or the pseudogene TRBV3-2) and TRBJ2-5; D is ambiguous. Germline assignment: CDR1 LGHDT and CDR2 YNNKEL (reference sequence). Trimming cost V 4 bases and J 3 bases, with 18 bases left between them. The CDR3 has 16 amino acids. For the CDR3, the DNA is TGTGCCAGCAGCCCAGACCTGGCAGGAGCTGAAGAGACCCAGTACTTC. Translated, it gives CASSPDLAGAEETQYF.

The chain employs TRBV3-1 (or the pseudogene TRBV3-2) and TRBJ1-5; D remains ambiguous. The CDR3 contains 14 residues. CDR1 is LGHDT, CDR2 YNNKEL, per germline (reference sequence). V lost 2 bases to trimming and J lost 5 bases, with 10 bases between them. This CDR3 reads CASSQKWDDQPQHF. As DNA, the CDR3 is TGTGCCAGCAGCCAAAAGTGGGATGATCAGCCCCAGCATTTT.

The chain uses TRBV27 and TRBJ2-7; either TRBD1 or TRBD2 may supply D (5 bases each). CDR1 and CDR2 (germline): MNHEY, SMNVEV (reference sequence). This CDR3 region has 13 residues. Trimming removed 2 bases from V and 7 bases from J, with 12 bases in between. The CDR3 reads CASSLVGPREQYF. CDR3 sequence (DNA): TGTGCCAGCAGTTTAGTGGGACCCAGGGAGCAGTACTTC.

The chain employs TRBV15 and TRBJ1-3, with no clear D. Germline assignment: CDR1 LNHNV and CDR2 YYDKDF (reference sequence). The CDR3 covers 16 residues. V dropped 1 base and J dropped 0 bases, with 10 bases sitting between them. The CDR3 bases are TGTGCCACCAGCAGAGGTGCCAGCAACTCTGGAAACACCATATATTTT. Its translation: CATSRGASNSGNTIYF.

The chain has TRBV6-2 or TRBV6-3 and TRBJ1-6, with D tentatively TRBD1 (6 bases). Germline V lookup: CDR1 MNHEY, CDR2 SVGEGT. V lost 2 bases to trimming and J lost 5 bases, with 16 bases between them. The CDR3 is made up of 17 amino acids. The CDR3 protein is CASSYGLGARDNSPLHF. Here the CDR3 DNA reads TGTGCCAGCAGTTACGGTCTGGGGGCAAGGGATAATTCACCCCTCCACTTT.

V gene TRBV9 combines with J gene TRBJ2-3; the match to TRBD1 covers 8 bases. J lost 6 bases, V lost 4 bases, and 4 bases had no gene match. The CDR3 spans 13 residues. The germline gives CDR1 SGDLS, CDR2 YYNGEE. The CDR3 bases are TGTGCCAGCAGCCCCCGGACAGGGGATACGCAGTATTTT. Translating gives CASSPRTGDTQYF.

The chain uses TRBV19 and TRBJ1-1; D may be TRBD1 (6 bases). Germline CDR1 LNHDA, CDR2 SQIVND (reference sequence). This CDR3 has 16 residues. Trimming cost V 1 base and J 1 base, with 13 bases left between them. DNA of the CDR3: TGTGCCAGTAGTATAGCGTATCGGGGGGCGAACACTGAAGCTTTCTTT. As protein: CASSIAYRGANTEAFF.

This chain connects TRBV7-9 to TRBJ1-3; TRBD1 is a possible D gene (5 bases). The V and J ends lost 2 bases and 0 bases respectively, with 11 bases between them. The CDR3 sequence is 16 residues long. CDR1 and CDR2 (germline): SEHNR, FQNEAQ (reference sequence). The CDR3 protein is CASSLFRDPSGNTIYF. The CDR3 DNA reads TGTGCCAGCAGCTTATTCCGGGACCCCTCTGGAAACACCATATATTTT.

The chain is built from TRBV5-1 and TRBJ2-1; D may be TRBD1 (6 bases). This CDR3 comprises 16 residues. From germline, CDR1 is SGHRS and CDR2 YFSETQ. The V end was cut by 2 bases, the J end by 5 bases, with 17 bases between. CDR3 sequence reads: CASSFAATGAHNEQFF. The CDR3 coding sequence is TGCGCCAGCAGCTTCGCGGCGACAGGAGCCCACAATGAGCAGTTCTTC.

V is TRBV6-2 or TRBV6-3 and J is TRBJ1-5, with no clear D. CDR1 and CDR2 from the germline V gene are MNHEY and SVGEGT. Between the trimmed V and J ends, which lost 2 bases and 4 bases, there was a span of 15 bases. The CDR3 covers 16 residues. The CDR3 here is CASSYDPPGLNQPQHF. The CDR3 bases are TGTGCCAGCAGTTACGACCCTCCAGGACTAAATCAGCCCCAGCATTTT.

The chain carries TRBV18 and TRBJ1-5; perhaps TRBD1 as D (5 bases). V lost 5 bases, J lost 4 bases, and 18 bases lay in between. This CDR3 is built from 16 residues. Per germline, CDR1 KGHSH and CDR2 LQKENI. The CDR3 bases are TGTGCCAGCTCAACTGGCTCTCGGCAGGGAAATCAGCCCCAGCATTTT. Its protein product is CASSTGSRQGNQPQHF.

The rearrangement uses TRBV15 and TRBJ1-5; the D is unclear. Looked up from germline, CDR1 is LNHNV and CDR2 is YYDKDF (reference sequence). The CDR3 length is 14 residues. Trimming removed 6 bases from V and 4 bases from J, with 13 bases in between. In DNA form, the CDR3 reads TGTGCCACCAGGGGGATTTGGGGTAATCAGCCCCAGCATTTT. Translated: CATRGIWGNQPQHF.

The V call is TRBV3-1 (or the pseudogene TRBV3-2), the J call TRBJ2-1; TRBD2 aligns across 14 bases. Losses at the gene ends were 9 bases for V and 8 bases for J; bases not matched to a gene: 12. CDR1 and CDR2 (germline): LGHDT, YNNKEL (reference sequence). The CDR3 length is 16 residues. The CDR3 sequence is CASGLAGGPPPHEQFF. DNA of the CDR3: TGTGCCAGTGGACTAGCGGGAGGTCCTCCGCCCCATGAGCAGTTCTTC.

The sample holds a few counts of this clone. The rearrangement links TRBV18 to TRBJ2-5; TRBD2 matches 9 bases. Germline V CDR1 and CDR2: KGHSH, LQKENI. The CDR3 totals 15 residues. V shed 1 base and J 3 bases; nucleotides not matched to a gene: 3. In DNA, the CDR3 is TGTGCCAGCTCACCACTTGGGACTAGCAAAGAGACCCAGTACTTC. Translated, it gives CASSPLGTSKETQYF.

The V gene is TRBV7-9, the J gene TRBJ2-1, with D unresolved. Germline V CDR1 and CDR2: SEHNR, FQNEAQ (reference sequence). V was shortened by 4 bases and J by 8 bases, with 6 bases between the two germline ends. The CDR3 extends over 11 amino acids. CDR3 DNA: TGTGCCAGCAGCTCCACCTATGAGCAGTTCTTC. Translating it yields CASSSTYEQFF.

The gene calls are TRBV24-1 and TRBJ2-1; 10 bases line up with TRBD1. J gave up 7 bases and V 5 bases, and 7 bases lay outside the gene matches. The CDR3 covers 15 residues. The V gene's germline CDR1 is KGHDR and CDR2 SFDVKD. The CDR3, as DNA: TGTGCCACCAGTGTCCCGGGACAGGGGTTGAATGAGCAGTTCTTC. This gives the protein CATSVPGQGLNEQFF.

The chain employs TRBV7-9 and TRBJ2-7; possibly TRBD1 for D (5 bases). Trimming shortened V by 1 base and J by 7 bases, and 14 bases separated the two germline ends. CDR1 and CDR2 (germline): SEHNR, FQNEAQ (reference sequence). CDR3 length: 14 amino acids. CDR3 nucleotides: TGTGCCAGCAGCTTAGATCGCAGGGTGTGGGAGCAGTACTTC. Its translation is CASSLDRRVWEQYF.

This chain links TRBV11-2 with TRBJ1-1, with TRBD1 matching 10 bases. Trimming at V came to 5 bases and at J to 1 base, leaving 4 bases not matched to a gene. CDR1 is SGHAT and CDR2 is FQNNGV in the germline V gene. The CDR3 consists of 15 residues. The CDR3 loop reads CASSLGQGSNTEAFF. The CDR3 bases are TGTGCCAGCAGCCTGGGACAGGGGTCGAACACTGAAGCTTTCTTT.

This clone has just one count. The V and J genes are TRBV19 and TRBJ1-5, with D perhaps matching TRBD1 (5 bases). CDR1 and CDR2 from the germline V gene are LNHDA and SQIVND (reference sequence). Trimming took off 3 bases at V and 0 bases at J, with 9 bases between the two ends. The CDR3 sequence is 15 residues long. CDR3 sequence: CASSIRGYSNQPQHF. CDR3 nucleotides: TGTGCCAGTAGTATTAGGGGATATAGCAATCAGCCCCAGCATTTT.

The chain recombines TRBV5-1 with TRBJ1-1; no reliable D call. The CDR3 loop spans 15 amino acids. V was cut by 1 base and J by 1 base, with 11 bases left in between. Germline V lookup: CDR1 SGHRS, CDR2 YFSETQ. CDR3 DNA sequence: TGCGCCAGCAGCTTGATCCCAGGAGAGAACACTGAAGCTTTCTTT. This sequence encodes CASSLIPGENTEAFF.

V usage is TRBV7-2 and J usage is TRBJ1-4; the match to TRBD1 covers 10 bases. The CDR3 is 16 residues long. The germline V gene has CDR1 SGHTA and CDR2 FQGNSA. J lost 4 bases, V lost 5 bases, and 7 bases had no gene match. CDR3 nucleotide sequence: TGTGCCAGCAGCACATCCGGGACAGGGGTTAATGAAAAACTGTTTTTT. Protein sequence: CASSTSGTGVNEKLFF.

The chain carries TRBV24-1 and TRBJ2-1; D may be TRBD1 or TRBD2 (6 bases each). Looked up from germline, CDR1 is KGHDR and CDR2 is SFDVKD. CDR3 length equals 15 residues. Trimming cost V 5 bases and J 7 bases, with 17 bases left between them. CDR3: CATSARGPGRNEQFF. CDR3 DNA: TGTGCCACCAGTGCCCGGGGGCCAGGGCGAAATGAGCAGTTCTTC.

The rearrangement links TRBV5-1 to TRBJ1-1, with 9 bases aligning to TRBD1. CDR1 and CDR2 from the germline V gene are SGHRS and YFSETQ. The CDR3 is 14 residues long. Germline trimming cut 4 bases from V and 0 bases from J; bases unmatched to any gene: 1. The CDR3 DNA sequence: TGCGCCAGCAGCAGGACAGGGGTGAACACTGAAGCTTTCTTT. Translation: CASSRTGVNTEAFF.

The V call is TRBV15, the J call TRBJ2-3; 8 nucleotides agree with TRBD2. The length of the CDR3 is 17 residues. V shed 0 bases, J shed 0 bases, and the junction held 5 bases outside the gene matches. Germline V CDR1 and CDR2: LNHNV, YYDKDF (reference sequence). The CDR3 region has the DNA TGTGCCACCAGCAGAGATGGTAGCGGGACTAGCACAGATACGCAGTATTTT. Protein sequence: CATSRDGSGTSTDTQYF.